This T cell receptor (beta chain) is drawn from a study of CD8 T cells in ankylosing spondylitis. Whole-study results and caveats: What appeared characteristic of ankylosing spondylitis blood was a TCR beta motif of 7 or 8 highly homologous variants.

CDR1 is KGHSH and CDR2 is LQKENI in the germline V gene. Trimming took 2 bases from V and 4 from J; bases not matched to a gene: 6. The CDR3 runs to 16 residues. TCRdb ran MiXCR on the 5' RACE reads and lists one entry per CDR3 protein. Of fewer than 500,000 distinct CDR3 sequences in the sample, more than 20% were seen once. This clonotype was seen more than once but under ten times. Antigen: not known. V gene TRBV18 combines with J gene TRBJ2-7; 12 bases are a match to TRBD2. This receptor was obtained from a male donor with ankylosing spondylitis. The source material was blood, either unsorted or a sorted T cell fraction (not recorded which). CDR3 loop: CASSPKLAGGNYEQYF. The DNA for the CDR3 is TGTGCCAGCTCACCAAAACTAGCGGGAGGTAATTACGAGCAGTACTTC.